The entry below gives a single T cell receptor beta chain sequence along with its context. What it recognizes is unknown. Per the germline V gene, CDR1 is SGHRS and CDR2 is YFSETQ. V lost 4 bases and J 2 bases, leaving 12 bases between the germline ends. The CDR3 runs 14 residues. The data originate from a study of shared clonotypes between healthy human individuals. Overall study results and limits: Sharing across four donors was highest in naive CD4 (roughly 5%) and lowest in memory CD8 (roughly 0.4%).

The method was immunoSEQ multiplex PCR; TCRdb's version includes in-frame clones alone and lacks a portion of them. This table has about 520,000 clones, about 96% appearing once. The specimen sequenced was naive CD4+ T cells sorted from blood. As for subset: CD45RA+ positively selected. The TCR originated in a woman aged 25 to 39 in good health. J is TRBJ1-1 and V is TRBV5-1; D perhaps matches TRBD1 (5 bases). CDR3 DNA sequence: TGCGCCAGCAGCAAACTAGGGGTTAACACTGAAGCTTTCTTT. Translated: CASSKLGVNTEAFF.